This TCR beta chain was retrieved from a study of shared clonotypes between healthy human individuals. General study points: Though the depth was large, rarefaction showed that sorted-subset sequencing was incomplete. Between a few donors, naive CD4 clonotypes were shared at a level of about 5%.

As to this clone: Its antigen is currently unknown.

Clones were sequenced by immunoSEQ multiplex PCR, and TCRdb holds only the in-frame ones, with some missing. The table shows 1,500,000 or so clones, with approximately 97% occurring only once. Sequencing was done on a sample of naive CD4+ T cells sorted from blood. Subset here: CD45RA+ positively selected. This clonotype was sampled from a man aged 25-40 years in good health.

Here the CDR3 reads CASSRTPTSGRPSSYNEQFF. The CDR3 nucleotides read TGCGCCAGCAGCCGTACACCGACTAGCGGGAGGCCGAGCTCCTACAATGAGCAGTTCTTC. The chain has TRBV4-3 and TRBJ2-1; 13 nucleotides agree with TRBD2. The germline CDR1 and CDR2 sequences are LGHNA and YSLEER. J gave up 0 bases and V 4 bases, and 12 bases lay outside the gene matches. This CDR3 comprises 20 residues.